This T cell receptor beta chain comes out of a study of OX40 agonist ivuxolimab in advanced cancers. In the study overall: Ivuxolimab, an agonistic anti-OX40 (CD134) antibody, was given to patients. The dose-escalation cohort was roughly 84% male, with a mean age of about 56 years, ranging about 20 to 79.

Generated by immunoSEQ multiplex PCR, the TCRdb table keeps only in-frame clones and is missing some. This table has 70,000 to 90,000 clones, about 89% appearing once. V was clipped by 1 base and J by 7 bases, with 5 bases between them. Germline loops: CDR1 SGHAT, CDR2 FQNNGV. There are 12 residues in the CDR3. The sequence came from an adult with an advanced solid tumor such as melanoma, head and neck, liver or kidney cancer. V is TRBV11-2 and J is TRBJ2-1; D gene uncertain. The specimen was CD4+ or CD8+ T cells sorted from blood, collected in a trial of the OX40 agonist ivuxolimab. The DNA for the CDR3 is TGTGCCAGCAGCTTAGTTGGGAATGAGCAGTTCTTC. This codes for CASSLVGNEQFF. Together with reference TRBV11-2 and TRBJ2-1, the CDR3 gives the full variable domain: EAGVAQSPRYKIIEKRQSVAFWCNPISGHATLYWYQQILGQGPKLLIQFQNNGVVDDSQLPKDRFSAERLKGVDSTLKIQPAKLEDSAVYLCASSLVGNEQFFGPGTRLTVL.